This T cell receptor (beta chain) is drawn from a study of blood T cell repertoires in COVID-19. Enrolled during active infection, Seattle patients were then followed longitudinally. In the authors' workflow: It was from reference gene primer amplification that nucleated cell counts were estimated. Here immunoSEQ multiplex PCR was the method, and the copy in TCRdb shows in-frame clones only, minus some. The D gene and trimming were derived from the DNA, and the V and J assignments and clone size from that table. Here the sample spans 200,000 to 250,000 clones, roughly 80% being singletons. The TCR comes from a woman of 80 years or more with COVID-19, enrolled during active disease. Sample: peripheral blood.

CDR3 amino acids: CASSQKIGTGYTGELFF. DNA of the CDR3: TGTGCCAGTAGCCAAAAAATAGGGACAGGGTACACCGGGGAGCTGTTTTTT. The chain is built from TRBV19 and TRBJ2-2; TRBD1 matches 9 bases. Germline CDR1 is LNHDA and CDR2 is SQIVND (reference sequence). The CDR3 loop spans 17 amino acids. With V trimmed by 6 bases and J by 3 bases, 11 bases remained unmatched.